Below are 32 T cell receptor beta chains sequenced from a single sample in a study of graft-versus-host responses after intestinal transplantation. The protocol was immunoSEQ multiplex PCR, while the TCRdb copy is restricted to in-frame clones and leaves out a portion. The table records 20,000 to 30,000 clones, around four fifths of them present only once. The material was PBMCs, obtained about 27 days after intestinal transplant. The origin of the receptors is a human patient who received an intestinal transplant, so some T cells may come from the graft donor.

CDR3 bases: TGTGCCAGCAGAAGACAGGGATCCTCTGAAGCTTTCTTT. Amino acid sequence: CASRRQGSSEAFF. The chain carries TRBV6-5 and TRBJ1-1; 7 bases align to TRBD1. The CDR3 loop spans 13 amino acids. Germline V lookup: CDR1 MNHEY, CDR2 SVGAGI. With V trimmed by 6 bases and J by 6 bases, 7 bases remained unmatched.

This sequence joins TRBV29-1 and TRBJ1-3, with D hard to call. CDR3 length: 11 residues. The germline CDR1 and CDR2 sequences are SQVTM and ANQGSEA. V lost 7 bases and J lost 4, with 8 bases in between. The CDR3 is CSAKTGNTIYF. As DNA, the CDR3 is TGCAGCGCCAAGACAGGAAACACCATATATTTT. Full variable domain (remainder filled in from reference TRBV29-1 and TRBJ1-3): SAVISQKPSRDICQRGTSLTIQCQVDSQVTMMFWYRQQPGQSLTLIATANQGSEATYESGFVIDKFPISRPNLTFSTLTVSNMSPEDSSIYLCSAKTGNTIYFGEGSWLTVV.

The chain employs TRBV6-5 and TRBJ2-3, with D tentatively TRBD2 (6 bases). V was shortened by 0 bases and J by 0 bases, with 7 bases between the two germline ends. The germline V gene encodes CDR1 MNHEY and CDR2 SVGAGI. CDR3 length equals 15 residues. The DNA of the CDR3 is TGTGCCAGCAGTTACTCACTAGCCAGCACAGATACGCAGTATTTT. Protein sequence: CASSYSLASTDTQYF.

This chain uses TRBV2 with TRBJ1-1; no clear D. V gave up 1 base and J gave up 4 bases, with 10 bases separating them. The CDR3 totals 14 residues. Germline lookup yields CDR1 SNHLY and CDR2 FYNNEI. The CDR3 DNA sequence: TGTGCCAGCAGTGAAGAATCGGGAGGCACTGAAGCTTTCTTT. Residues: CASSEESGGTEAFF.

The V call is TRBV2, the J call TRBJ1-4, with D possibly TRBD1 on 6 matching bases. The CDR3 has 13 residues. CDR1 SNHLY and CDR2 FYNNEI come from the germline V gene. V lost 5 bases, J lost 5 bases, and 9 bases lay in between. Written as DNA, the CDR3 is TGTGCCAGCAGTCAGGGGTGGAATGAAAAACTGTTTTTT. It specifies CASSQGWNEKLFF. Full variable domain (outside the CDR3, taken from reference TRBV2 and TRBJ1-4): EPEVTQTPSHQVTQMGQEVILRCVPISNHLYFYWYRQILGQKVEFLVSFYNNEISEKSEIFDDQFSVERPDGSNFTLKIRSTKLEDSAMYFCASSQGWNEKLFFGSGTQLSVL.

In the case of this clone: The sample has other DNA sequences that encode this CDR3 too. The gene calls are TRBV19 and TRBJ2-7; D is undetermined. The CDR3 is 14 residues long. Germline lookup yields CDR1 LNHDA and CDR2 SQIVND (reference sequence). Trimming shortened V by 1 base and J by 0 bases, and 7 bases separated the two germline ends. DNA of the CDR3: TGTGCCAGTAGTATAGTAGGCAGCTCCTACGAGCAGTACTTC. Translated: CASSIVGSSYEQYF. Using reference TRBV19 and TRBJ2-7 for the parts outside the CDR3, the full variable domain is DGGITQSPKYLFRKEGQNVTLSCEQNLNHDAMYWYRQDPGQGLRLIYYSQIVNDFQKGDIAEGYSVSREKKESFPLTVTSAQKNPTAFYLCASSIVGSSYEQYFGPGTRLTVT.

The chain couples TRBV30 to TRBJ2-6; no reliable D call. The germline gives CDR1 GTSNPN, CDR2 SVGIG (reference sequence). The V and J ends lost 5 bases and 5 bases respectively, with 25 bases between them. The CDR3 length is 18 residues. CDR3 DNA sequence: TGTGCCTGGTTGATCTTGCGTTATAAACAAAGTCGGGCCAACGTCCTGACTTTC. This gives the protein CAWLILRYKQSRANVLTF.

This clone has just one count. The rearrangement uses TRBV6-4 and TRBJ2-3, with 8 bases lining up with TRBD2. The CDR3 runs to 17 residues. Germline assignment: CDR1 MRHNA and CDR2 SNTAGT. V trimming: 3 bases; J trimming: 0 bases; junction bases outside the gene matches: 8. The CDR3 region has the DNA TGTGCCAGCAGTGATCCTAGTAGCGGGATTAGCACAGATACGCAGTATTTT. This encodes CASSDPSSGISTDTQYF.

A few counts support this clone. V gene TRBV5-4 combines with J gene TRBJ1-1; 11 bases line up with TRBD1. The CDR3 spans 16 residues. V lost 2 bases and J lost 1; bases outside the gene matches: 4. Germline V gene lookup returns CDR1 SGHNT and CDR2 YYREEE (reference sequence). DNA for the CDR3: TGTGCCAGCAGCTTAGGGACAGGGGGAGAGAACACTGAAGCTTTCTTT. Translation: CASSLGTGGENTEAFF. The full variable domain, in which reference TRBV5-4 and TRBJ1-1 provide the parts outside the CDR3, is ETGVTQSPTHLIKTRGQQVTLRCSSQSGHNTVSWYQQALGQGPQFIFQYYREEENGRGNFPPRFSGLQFPNYSSELNVNALELDDSALYLCASSLGTGGENTEAFFGQGTRLTVV.

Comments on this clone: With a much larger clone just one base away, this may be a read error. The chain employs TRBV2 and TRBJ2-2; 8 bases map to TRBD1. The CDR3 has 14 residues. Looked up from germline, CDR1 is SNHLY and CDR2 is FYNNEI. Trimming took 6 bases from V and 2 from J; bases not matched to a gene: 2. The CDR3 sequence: CASSGTGNTGELFF. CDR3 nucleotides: TGTGCCAGCAGCGGGACAGGCAACACCGGGGAGCTGTTTTTT.

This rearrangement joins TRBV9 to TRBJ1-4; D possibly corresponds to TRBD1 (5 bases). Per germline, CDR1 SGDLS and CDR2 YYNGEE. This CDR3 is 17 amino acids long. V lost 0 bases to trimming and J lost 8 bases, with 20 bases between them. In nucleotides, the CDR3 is TGTGCCAGCAGCGTAGTCCCCGGAGGTAGGGGTGACGAAAAACTGTTTTTT. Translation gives CASSVVPGGRGDEKLFF.

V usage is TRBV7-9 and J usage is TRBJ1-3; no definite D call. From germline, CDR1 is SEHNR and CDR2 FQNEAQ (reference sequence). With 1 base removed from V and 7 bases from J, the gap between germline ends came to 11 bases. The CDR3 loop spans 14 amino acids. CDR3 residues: CASSLGGKVNTIYF. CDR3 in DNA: TGTGCCAGCAGCTTAGGAGGAAAGGTGAACACCATATATTTT.

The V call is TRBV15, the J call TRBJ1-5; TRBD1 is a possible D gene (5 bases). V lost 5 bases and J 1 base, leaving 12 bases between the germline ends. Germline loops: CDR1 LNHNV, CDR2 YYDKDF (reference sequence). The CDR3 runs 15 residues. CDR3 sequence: CATSGYRDSNQPQHF. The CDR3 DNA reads TGTGCCACCAGCGGATACCGGGACAGCAATCAGCCCCAGCATTTT.

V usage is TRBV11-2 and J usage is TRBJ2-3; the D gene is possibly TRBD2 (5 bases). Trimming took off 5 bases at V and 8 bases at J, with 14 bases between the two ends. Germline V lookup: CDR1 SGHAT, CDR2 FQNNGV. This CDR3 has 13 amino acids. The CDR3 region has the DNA TGTGCCAGCAGCAACGGCTACGAGGGTACGCAGTATTTT. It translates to CASSNGYEGTQYF.

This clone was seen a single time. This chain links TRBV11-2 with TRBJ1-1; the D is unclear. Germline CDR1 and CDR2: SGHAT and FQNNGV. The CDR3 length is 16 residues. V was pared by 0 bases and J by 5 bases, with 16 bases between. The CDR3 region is CASSLEIVGLLTEAFF. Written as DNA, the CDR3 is TGTGCCAGCAGCTTAGAAATTGTAGGGCTCTTAACTGAAGCTTTCTTT.

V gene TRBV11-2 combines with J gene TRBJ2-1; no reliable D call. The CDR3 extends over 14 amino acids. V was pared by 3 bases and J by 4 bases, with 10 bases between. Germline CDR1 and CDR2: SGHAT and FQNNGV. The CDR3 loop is CASSFATPYNEQFF. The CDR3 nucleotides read TGTGCCAGCAGCTTCGCTACTCCGTACAATGAGCAGTTCTTC.

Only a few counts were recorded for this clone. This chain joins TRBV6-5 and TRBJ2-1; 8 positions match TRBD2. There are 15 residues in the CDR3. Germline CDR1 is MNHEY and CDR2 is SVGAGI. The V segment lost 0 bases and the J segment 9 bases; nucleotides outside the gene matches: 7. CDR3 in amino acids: CASSYSTGGPGEQFF. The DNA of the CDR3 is TGTGCCAGCAGTTACTCGACGGGGGGGCCCGGTGAGCAGTTCTTC.

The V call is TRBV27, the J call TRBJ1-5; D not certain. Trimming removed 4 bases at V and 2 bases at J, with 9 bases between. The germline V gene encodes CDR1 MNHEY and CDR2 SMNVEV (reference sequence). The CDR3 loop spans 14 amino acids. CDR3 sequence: CASSYVAGNQPQHF. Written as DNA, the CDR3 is TGTGCCAGCAGTTATGTGGCAGGCAATCAGCCCCAGCATTTT.

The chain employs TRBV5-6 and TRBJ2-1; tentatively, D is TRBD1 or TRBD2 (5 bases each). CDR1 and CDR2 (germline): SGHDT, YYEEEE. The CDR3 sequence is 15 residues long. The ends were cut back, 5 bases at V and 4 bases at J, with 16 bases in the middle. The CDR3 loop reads CASRDVGEIYNEQFF. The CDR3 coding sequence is TGTGCCAGCAGGGATGTGGGGGAGATTTACAATGAGCAGTTCTTC.

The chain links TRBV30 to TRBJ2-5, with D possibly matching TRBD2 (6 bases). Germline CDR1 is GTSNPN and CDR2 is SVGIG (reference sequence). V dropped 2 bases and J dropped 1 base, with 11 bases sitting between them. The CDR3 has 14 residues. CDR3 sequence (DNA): TGTGCCTGGAGTCCCGGACTAATCCAAGAGACCCAGTACTTC. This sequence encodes CAWSPGLIQETQYF.

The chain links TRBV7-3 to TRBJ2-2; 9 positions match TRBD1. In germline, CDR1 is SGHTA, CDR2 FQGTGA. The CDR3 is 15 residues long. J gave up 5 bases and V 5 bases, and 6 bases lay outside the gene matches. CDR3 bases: TGTGCCAGCAGCCTCGGGACAGGGTTGACCGGGGAGCTGTTTTTT. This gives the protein CASSLGTGLTGELFF.

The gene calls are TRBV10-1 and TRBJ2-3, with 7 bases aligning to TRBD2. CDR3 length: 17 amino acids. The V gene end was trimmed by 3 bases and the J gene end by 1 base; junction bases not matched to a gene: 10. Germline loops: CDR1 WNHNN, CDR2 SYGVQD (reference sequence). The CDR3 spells CASSDRVLGGGTDTQYF. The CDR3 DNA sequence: TGCGCCAGCAGTGACAGGGTCTTGGGGGGGGGCACAGATACGCAGTATTTT.

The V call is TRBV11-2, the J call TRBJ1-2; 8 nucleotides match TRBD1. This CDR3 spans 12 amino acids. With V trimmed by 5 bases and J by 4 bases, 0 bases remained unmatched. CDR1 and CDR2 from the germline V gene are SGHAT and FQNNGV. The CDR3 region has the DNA TGTGCCAGCAGCACAGGGGGCTATGGCTACACCTTC. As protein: CASSTGGYGYTF.

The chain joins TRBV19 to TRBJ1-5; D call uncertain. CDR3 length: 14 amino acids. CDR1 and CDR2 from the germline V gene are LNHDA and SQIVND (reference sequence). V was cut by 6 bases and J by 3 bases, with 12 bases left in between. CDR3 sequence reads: CASRPGRDNQPQHF. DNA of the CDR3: TGTGCCAGTAGGCCCGGGAGGGACAATCAGCCCCAGCATTTT.

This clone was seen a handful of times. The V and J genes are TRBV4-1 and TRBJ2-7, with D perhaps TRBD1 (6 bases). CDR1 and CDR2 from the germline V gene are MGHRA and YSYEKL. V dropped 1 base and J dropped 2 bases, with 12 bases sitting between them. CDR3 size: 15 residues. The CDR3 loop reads CASSQGTGSTYEQYF. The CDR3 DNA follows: TGCGCCAGCAGCCAAGGAACAGGGTCAACCTACGAGCAGTACTTC.

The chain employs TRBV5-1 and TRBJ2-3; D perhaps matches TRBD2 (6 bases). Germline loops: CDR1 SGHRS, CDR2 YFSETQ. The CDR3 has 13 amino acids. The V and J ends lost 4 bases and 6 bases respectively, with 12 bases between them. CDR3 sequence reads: CASSGGTGDTQYF. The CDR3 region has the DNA TGCGCCAGCAGCGGGGGGACTGGGGATACGCAGTATTTT.

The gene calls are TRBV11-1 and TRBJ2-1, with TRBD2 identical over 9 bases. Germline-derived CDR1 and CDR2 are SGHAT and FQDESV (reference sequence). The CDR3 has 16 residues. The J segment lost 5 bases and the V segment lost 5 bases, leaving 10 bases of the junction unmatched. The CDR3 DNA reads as TGTGCCAGCAGCGAAATAGCGGGAGTAGTGAACAATGAGCAGTTCTTC. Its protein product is CASSEIAGVVNNEQFF.

CDR3 amino acids: CASSLERPYEQYF. The CDR3 region has the DNA TGCGCCAGCAGCTTGGAGCGGCCCTACGAGCAGTACTTC. This chain uses TRBV5-1 with TRBJ2-7; a weak D match, TRBD2 (5 bases). The V end was cut by 0 bases, the J end by 2 bases, with 6 bases between. The germline gives CDR1 SGHRS, CDR2 YFSETQ. The CDR3 is 13 amino acids. The variable domain in full, with the rest retrieved from reference TRBV5-1 and TRBJ2-7, is KAGVTQTPRYLIKTRGQQVTLSCSPISGHRSVSWYQQTPGQGLQFLFEYFSETQRNKGNFPGRFSGRQFSNSRSEMNVSTLELGDSALYLCASSLERPYEQYFGPGTRLTVT.

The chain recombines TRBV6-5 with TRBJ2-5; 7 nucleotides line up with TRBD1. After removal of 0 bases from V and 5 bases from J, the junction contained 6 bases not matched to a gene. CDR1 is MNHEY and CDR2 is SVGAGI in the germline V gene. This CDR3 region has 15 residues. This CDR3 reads CASSYSSGTEETQYF. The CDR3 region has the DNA TGTGCCAGCAGTTACTCTTCCGGGACAGAGGAGACCCAGTACTTC.

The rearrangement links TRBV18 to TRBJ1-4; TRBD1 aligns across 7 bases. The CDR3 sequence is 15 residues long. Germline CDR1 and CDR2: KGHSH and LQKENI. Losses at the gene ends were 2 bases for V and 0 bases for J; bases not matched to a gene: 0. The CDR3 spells CASSPGQATNEKLFF. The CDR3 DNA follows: TGTGCCAGCTCACCAGGACAGGCAACTAATGAAAAACTGTTTTTT.

Here the CDR3 reads CASTYTTRRNYGYTF. For the CDR3, the DNA is TGTGCCAGCACTTATACGACACGTCGGAACTATGGCTACACCTTC. This sequence joins TRBV6-5 and TRBJ1-2; D unresolved. The CDR3 sequence is 15 residues long. Trimming pared 7 bases from V and 2 bases from J, leaving 17 bases between. From germline, CDR1 is MNHEY and CDR2 SVGAGI.

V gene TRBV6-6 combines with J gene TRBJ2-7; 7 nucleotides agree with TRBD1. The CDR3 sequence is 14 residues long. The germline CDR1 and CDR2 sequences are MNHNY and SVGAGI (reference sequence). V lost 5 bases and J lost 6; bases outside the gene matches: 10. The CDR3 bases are TGTGCCAGCAGTACCCCAGACAGGGTGGGCGAGCAGTACTTC. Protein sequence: CASSTPDRVGEQYF.